The next 14 T cell receptor beta chains were all read from a single sample in a study of blood T cell repertoires in COVID-19. The protocol was immunoSEQ multiplex PCR, while the TCRdb copy is restricted to in-frame clones and leaves out a portion. Of some 120,000 clones in the sample, around four fifths are singletons; the top ten hold roughly 25%. The sample comprised peripheral blood. The receptors originated from a human donor in a cohort sampled during active COVID-19.

This clone was detected a few times. The chain uses TRBV7-6 and TRBJ2-7; D perhaps matches TRBD2 (5 bases). There are 15 residues in the CDR3. In germline, CDR1 is SGHVS, CDR2 FNYEAQ. Trimming pared 5 bases from V and 4 bases from J, leaving 18 bases between. The DNA for the CDR3 is TGTGCCAGCAGCAACCTCAGAGCGGACCCTTACGAGCAGTACTTC. This gives the protein CASSNLRADPYEQYF.

The rearrangement links TRBV12-3 or TRBV12-4 to TRBJ1-2; tentative D call: TRBD1 (6 bases). This CDR3 region has 12 residues. Trimming cost V 6 bases and J 4 bases, with 9 bases left between them. The CDR3 reads CASRPGVYGYTF. The CDR3 nucleotides are TGTGCCAGCAGGCCAGGGGTCTATGGCTACACCTTC.

This clone was counted a few times. The CDR3 sequence: CASSLAFGTRPLNEQFF. In DNA, the CDR3 is TGTGCCAGCAGCTTAGCGTTCGGTACTAGGCCCCTTAATGAGCAGTTCTTC. The chain has TRBV7-2 and TRBJ2-1, with a tentative D call TRBD2 (5 bases). The germline V and J ends were trimmed by 0 bases and 7 bases, with 19 bases remaining between them. CDR1 and CDR2 (germline): SGHTA, FQGNSA. This CDR3 contains 17 residues.

DNA of the CDR3: TGTGCCAGCACCGAGGGGGGGGCGCGGGAGACCCAGTACTTC. It specifies CASTEGGARETQYF. J is TRBJ2-5 and V is TRBV6-5, with D tentatively TRBD2 (7 bases). The CDR3 has 14 residues. V lost 7 bases to trimming and J lost 5 bases, with 17 bases between them. Per germline, CDR1 MNHEY and CDR2 SVGAGI.

In its sample, this clone was seen once. The V and J genes are TRBV7-3 and TRBJ1-3, with D perhaps TRBD1 (5 bases). Trimming shortened V by 5 bases and J by 4 bases, and 9 bases separated the two germline ends. Looked up from germline, CDR1 is SGHTA and CDR2 is FQGTGA. The length of the CDR3 is 13 residues. The CDR3 protein is CASSDRAGNTIYF. In nucleotides, the CDR3 is TGTGCCAGCAGCGACAGAGCGGGAAACACCATATATTTT. Full variable domain (remainder filled in from reference TRBV7-3 and TRBJ1-3): GAGVSQTPSNKVTEKGKYVELRCDPISGHTALYWYRQSLGQGPEFLIYFQGTGAADDSGLPNDRFFAVRPEGSVSTLKIQRTERGDSAVYLCASSDRAGNTIYFGEGSWLTVV.

CDR3 region: CASSFWQGLRNTIYF. CDR3 in DNA: TGTGCCAGCAGTTTTTGGCAGGGGCTTCGAAACACCATATATTTT. This chain connects TRBV28 to TRBJ1-3, with D perhaps matching TRBD1 (6 bases). Trimming pared 3 bases from V and 5 bases from J, leaving 14 bases between. CDR3 length: 15 residues. CDR1 and CDR2 from the germline V gene are MDHEN and SYDVKM.

The chain combines TRBV28 with TRBJ2-7, with 12 bases that match TRBD1. The germline gives CDR1 MDHEN, CDR2 SYDVKM. Trimming took 5 bases from V and 10 from J; bases not matched to a gene: 9. CDR3 size: 14 residues. This CDR3 reads CASSPPPGQGAQYF. DNA for the CDR3: TGTGCCAGCAGTCCCCCTCCGGGACAGGGGGCACAGTACTTC.

V and J are TRBV29-1 and TRBJ1-4; no firm D call. CDR3 length: 14 amino acids. Trimming removed 6 bases at V and 3 bases at J, with 14 bases between. Germline loops: CDR1 SQVTM, CDR2 ANQGSEA. The CDR3 reads CSVGRRGANEKLFF. The CDR3 DNA follows: TGCAGCGTCGGACGACGGGGTGCTAATGAAAAACTGTTTTTT. Full variable domain (rest looked up from reference TRBV29-1 and TRBJ1-4): SAVISQKPSRDICQRGTSLTIQCQVDSQVTMMFWYRQQPGQSLTLIATANQGSEATYESGFVIDKFPISRPNLTFSTLTVSNMSPEDSSIYLCSVGRRGANEKLFFGSGTQLSVL.

V and J are TRBV6-1 and TRBJ2-3; 10 nucleotides align to TRBD2. J gave up 4 bases and V 4 bases, and 17 bases lay outside the gene matches. Per the germline V gene, CDR1 is MNHNS and CDR2 is SASEGT. This CDR3 is 19 amino acids long. CDR3 bases: TGTGCCAGCAGTGCTTTCTTAGTGGGTAGCGGGGGGAGGGCAGATACGCAGTATTTT. Translated: CASSAFLVGSGGRADTQYF.

This chain links TRBV28 with TRBJ2-3; D may be TRBD1 (5 bases). The CDR3 extends over 18 amino acids. CDR1 is MDHEN and CDR2 is SYDVKM in the germline V gene. The V end was cut by 5 bases, the J end by 4 bases, with 25 bases between. The CDR3: CASSRSSGLGSVSDTQYF. DNA for the CDR3: TGTGCCAGCAGTAGGTCGTCAGGGCTTGGAAGCGTGTCAGATACGCAGTATTTT.

This clone was seen a handful of times. The V and J genes are TRBV2 and TRBJ1-1, with a tentative D call TRBD1 (5 bases). CDR1 is SNHLY and CDR2 is FYNNEI in the germline V gene. Trimming took 5 bases from V and 3 from J, leaving 13 bases between them. The CDR3 sequence is 14 residues long. CDR3 sequence (DNA): TGTGCCAGCAGTTTTGACAGCCTCTACACTGAAGCTTTCTTT. The encoded protein is CASSFDSLYTEAFF.

In this sample, this clone turned up a few times. The J gene is TRBJ1-5, the V gene TRBV19; 7 bases are shared with TRBD1. The length of the CDR3 is 18 residues. The V and J ends lost 1 base and 2 bases, in that order; junction bases with no gene match: 11. In germline, CDR1 is LNHDA, CDR2 SQIVND (reference sequence). The CDR3 DNA is TGTGCCAGTAGTATAGTTATGACAGGGAGGAAAGGCAATCAGCCCCAGCATTTT. Translation: CASSIVMTGRKGNQPQHF.

The chain couples TRBV6-5 to TRBJ1-2; 7 bases fit TRBD1. Germline CDR1 and CDR2: MNHEY and SVGAGI. V was pared by 8 bases and J by 8 bases, with 17 bases of the junction left unmatched. The CDR3 sequence is 15 residues long. This CDR3 is CASEWGSRTGEGYTF. CDR3 coding DNA: TGTGCCAGCGAGTGGGGGTCCCGGACAGGAGAAGGCTACACCTTC.

This clone was counted only a few times. The chain employs TRBV2 and TRBJ1-2; TRBD1 matches 7 bases. CDR1 is SNHLY and CDR2 is FYNNEI in the germline V gene. Trimming removed 7 bases from V and 0 bases from J; junction bases left unmatched: 11. The CDR3 spans 16 residues. The CDR3 protein is CASTSSRQGSNYGYTF. For the CDR3, the DNA is TGTGCCAGCACCTCCTCCCGACAGGGCTCTAACTATGGCTACACCTTC.